The clone carrying this T cell receptor beta chain was seen many times. The time point denotes: sample taken at primary tumor resection. The donors, 70 to 80 patients with untreated early-stage non-small cell lung cancer, provided the samples. Unsorted samples of tumor, nontumor lung or frozen PBMC had their whole RNA sequenced. In TCRdb, the 5' RACE reads were re-called with MiXCR into one record per CDR3 protein. The table has about 48,000 distinct CDR3 sequences, around 5.2% seen once. This record belongs to a study of spatial heterogeneity in lung cancer. Study-level information: Each time, sequencing found more beta-chain sequences than alpha-chain sequences.

Germline lookup yields CDR1 MDHEN and CDR2 SYDVKM. The CDR3 is 14 amino acids. The V and J ends lost 6 bases and 3 bases respectively, with 14 bases between them. The chain has TRBV28 and TRBJ2-5, with a tentative D call TRBD1 (5 bases). The input for sequencing was PBMCs, taken at surgery. This sequence was found in a male donor with early-stage non-small cell lung cancer. The CDR3 loop is CASRRTRNEETQYF. CDR3 sequence (DNA): TGTGCCAGCAGACGGACACGGAATGAAGAGACCCAGTACTTC.